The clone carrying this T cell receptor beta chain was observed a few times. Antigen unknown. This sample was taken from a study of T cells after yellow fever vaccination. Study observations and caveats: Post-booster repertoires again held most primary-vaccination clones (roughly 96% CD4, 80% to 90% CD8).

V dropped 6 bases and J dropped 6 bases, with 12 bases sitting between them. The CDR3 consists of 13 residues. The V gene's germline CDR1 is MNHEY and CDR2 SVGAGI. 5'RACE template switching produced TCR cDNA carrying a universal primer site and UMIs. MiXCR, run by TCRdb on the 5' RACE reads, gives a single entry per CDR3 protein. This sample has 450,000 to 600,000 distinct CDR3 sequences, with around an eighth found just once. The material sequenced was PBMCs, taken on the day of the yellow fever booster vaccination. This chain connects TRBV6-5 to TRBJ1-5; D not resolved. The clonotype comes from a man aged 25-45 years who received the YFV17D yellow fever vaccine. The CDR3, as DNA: TGTGCCAGCAGCCGTACTCGTGGTCAGCCCCAGCATTTT. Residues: CASSRTRGQPQHF.